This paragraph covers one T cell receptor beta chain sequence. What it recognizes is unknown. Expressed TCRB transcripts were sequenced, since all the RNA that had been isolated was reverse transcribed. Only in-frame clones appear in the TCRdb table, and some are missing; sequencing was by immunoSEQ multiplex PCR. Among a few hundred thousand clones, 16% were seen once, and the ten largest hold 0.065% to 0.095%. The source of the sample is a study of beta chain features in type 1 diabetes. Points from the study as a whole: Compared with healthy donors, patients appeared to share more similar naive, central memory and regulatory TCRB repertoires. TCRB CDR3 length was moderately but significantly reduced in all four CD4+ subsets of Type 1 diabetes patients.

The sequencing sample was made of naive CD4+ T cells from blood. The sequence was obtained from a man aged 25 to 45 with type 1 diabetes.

The CDR3, as DNA: TGCGCCAGCAGCTTGGAACTAGCGGGAGATAGGGAGACCCAGTACTTC. It yields the protein CASSLELAGDRETQYF. This chain joins TRBV5-1 and TRBJ2-5; 11 nucleotides match TRBD2. In germline, CDR1 is SGHRS, CDR2 YFSETQ. The CDR3 is made up of 16 amino acids. J gave up 5 bases and V 0 bases, and 6 bases lay outside the gene matches.